The 18 T cell receptor beta chains reported below all come from one sample, sequenced in a study of T cells after yellow fever vaccination. One entry per CDR3 protein, called by TCRdb with MiXCR from the 5' RACE reads. The sample records about 240,000 distinct CDR3 sequences, 6.9% being singletons. This sample comprised CD4+ T cells sorted from PBMCs, obtained 15 days after the yellow fever booster vaccination. The receptors here all came from a man aged 25-45 years who received the YFV17D yellow fever vaccine.

This clonotype was seen many times. The CDR3 DNA is TGCGCCAGCAGCCAAGGTCCTAGGGACACTGAAGCTTTCTTT. Its protein is CASSQGPRDTEAFF. The chain recombines TRBV4-3 with TRBJ1-1; no firm D call. Germline V gene sequence: CDR1 LGHNA, CDR2 YSLEER. Deletions cut 1 base from V and 3 bases from J, with 9 bases between. The CDR3 loop spans 14 amino acids.

V is TRBV4-2 and J is TRBJ2-7; 9 bases line up with TRBD2. This CDR3 contains 15 residues. The germline V gene encodes CDR1 LGHNA and CDR2 YNFKEQ. The junction had 3 bases not matched to a gene; V was cut back by 0 bases and J by 3 bases. The CDR3 coding sequence is TGTGCCAGCAGCCAAGAGACTAGCGGCCTCTACGAGCAGTACTTC. This translates into CASSQETSGLYEQYF.

The sample holds many counts of this clonotype. This sequence joins TRBV12-3 or TRBV12-4 and TRBJ2-1; D tentatively fits TRBD1 or TRBD2 (5 bases each). The CDR3 runs 16 residues. Trimming stripped 4 bases from V and 0 bases from J, with 13 bases between. In nucleotides, the CDR3 is TGTGCCAGCAGTTCCAGGGACCGTTTCTCCTACAATGAGCAGTTCTTC. Residues: CASSSRDRFSYNEQFF.

The genes are TRBV4-2 and TRBJ2-7, with unresolved D. From germline, CDR1 is LGHNA and CDR2 YNFKEQ. Trimming pared 4 bases from V and 0 bases from J, leaving 13 bases between. There are 15 residues in the CDR3. CDR3 in amino acids: CASSRHIQSSYEQYF. The CDR3, as DNA: TGTGCCAGCAGCCGCCACATCCAAAGCTCCTACGAGCAGTACTTC.

This clonotype came up a few times. V gene TRBV20-1 combines with J gene TRBJ2-1; maybe TRBD1 (5 bases). The germline gives CDR1 DFQATT, CDR2 SNEGSKA (reference sequence). V dropped 3 bases and J dropped 5 bases, with 5 bases sitting between them. The CDR3 has 11 amino acids. The CDR3 here is CSASRDNEQFF. CDR3 bases: TGCAGTGCTAGCAGGGACAATGAGCAGTTCTTC.

The sample holds many counts of this clonotype. The V and J genes are TRBV5-1 and TRBJ2-5; D is perhaps TRBD2 (5 bases). CDR3 length: 14 amino acids. Germline CDR1 is SGHRS and CDR2 is YFSETQ. V was cut by 0 bases and J by 4 bases, with 10 bases left in between. For the CDR3, the DNA is TGCGCCAGCAGCTTGGGAGGTGGGAGAGAGACCCAGTACTTC. It translates to CASSLGGGRETQYF.

In this sample, this clonotype turned up many times. J is TRBJ2-7 and V is TRBV29-1; D possibly corresponds to TRBD1 (5 bases). The CDR3 runs 14 residues. The germline CDR1 and CDR2 sequences are SQVTM and ANQGSEA. The V end was cut by 3 bases, the J end by 7 bases, with 19 bases between. The CDR3: CSVEAGSGLGEQYF. Written as DNA, the CDR3 is TGCAGCGTTGAGGCAGGTTCAGGGCTAGGAGAGCAGTACTTC.

The V and J genes are TRBV12-3 or TRBV12-4 and TRBJ2-7; TRBD1 matches at 7 bases. The CDR3 totals 11 residues. The V segment lost 9 bases and the J segment 7 bases; nucleotides outside the gene matches: 6. DNA of the CDR3: TGTGCCAGTAACAGGGGCGGAGAGCAGTACTTC. It is translated as CASNRGGEQYF.

This clonotype was picked up a small number of times. The chain employs TRBV7-2 and TRBJ1-5; TRBD1 aligns across 9 bases. The CDR3 is made up of 15 amino acids. The germline CDR1 and CDR2 sequences are SGHTA and FQGNSA. Unmatched junction bases numbered 5, after V lost 2 bases and J lost 6 bases. This CDR3 reads CASSLRQGESQPQHF. CDR3 nucleotides: TGTGCCAGCAGCTTACGACAGGGGGAAAGTCAGCCCCAGCATTTT.

This clonotype was counted a few times. The V call is TRBV12-3 or TRBV12-4, the J call TRBJ2-5, with D tentatively TRBD2 (5 bases). The CDR3 covers 13 residues. Trimming removed 6 bases at V and 5 bases at J, with 13 bases between. In DNA, the CDR3 is TGTGCCAGCAGAAAACTAGGAATGGAGACCCAGTACTTC. Translating gives CASRKLGMETQYF.

The V and J genes are TRBV27 and TRBJ1-2; 8 bases are a match to TRBD1. Trimming at V came to 7 bases and at J to 8 bases, leaving 6 bases not matched to a gene. The CDR3 totals 12 residues. Germline CDR1 MNHEY, CDR2 SMNVEV (reference sequence). CDR3 loop: CASKSGGVGYTF. DNA for the CDR3: TGTGCCAGCAAGTCAGGGGGCGTAGGCTACACCTTC.

This clonotype was picked up a small number of times. This sequence joins TRBV5-6 and TRBJ2-7; tentative D call: TRBD1 (5 bases). This CDR3 is built from 13 residues. V dropped 7 bases and J dropped 2 bases, with 13 bases sitting between them. Germline CDR1 is SGHDT and CDR2 is YYEEEE. In nucleotides, the CDR3 is TGTGCCAGCGCCCGAAAGGGGACCTACGAGCAGTACTTC. As protein: CASARKGTYEQYF.

There are many counts of this clonotype. This chain uses TRBV20-1 with TRBJ2-3; no clear D gene. The CDR3 loop spans 14 amino acids. The germline V and J ends were trimmed by 5 bases and 6 bases, with 18 bases remaining between them. Germline CDR1 is DFQATT and CDR2 is SNEGSKA (reference sequence). The DNA for the CDR3 is TGCAGTGCTGACTGGGTGGGTTTAAGGGATACGCAGTATTTT. The encoded protein is CSADWVGLRDTQYF.

This clonotype was seen many times. The chain recombines TRBV7-2 with TRBJ2-7; the D gene could be TRBD1 or TRBD2 (6 bases each). Germline-derived CDR1 and CDR2 are SGHTA and FQGNSA. The CDR3 contains 16 residues. V shed 5 bases and J shed 4 bases, with 21 bases lying between them. This chain's CDR3 is CASSRGGRVGAYEQYF. CDR3 in DNA: TGTGCCAGCAGCCGAGGGGGGCGAGTAGGGGCTTACGAGCAGTACTTC.

The gene calls are TRBV27 and TRBJ2-6, with D perhaps matching TRBD1 (6 bases). CDR3 length: 17 amino acids. Germline CDR1 and CDR2: MNHEY and SMNVEV (reference sequence). Between the trimmed V and J ends, which lost 5 bases and 0 bases, there was a span of 14 bases. CDR3 sequence reads: CASSTQTGTSGANVLTF. The CDR3 region has the DNA TGTGCCAGCAGTACGCAGACAGGCACCTCTGGGGCCAACGTCCTGACTTTC.

This clonotype was observed at least ten times. The genes are TRBV7-2 and TRBJ2-3; unclear D gene. The CDR3 loop spans 15 amino acids. Germline V lookup: CDR1 SGHTA, CDR2 FQGNSA. The V end was cut by 2 bases, the J end by 2 bases, with 11 bases between. The CDR3 DNA sequence: TGTGCCAGCAGCTTATTCGGGCCAATCACAGATACGCAGTATTTT. Amino acid sequence: CASSLFGPITDTQYF.

The chain recombines TRBV9 with TRBJ1-2; 7 positions agree with TRBD1. The CDR3 totals 14 residues. J gave up 8 bases and V 4 bases, and 11 bases lay outside the gene matches. Germline V gene lookup returns CDR1 SGDLS and CDR2 YYNGEE. The CDR3: CASSPSTYRGGYTF. DNA for the CDR3: TGTGCCAGCAGCCCGTCGACTTACAGGGGAGGCTACACCTTC.

V gene TRBV20-1 combines with J gene TRBJ2-1; 10 bases are shared with TRBD2. V shed 3 bases, J shed 4 bases, and the junction held 6 bases outside the gene matches. The CDR3 totals 15 residues. Germline values: CDR1 DFQATT, CDR2 SNEGSKA (reference sequence). The CDR3 spells CSARPPGLAYNEQFF. The CDR3 nucleotides are TGCAGTGCTAGGCCACCGGGACTAGCGTACAATGAGCAGTTCTTC.